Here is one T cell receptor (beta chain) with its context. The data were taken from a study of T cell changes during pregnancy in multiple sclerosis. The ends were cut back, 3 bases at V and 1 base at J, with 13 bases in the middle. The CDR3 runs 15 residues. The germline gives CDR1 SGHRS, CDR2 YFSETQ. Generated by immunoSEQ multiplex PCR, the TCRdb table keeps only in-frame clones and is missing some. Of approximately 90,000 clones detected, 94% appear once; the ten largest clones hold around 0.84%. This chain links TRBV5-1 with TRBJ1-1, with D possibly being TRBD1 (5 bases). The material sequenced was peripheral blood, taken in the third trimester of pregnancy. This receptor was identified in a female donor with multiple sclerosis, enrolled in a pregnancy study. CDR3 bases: TGCGCCAGCAGCTGGGGCCTTTGGGGGAACACTGAAGCTTTCTTT. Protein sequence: CASSWGLWGNTEAFF.